The T cell receptor (beta chain) described here comes from a study of T-cell memory formation after mild COVID-19. In the study overall: TCR clusters mostly belonged to single donors.

The sample holds a few counts of this clonotype. The antigen remains unidentified. Points from the study as a whole: Memory sampled before infection contained some responding clones, suggesting cross-reactive memory joined. Unconfirmed was the SARS-CoV-2 specificity of second-wave clones that peaked on day 37.

V shed 0 bases and J shed 8 bases, with 13 bases lying between them. Germline V lookup: CDR1 MNHNY, CDR2 SVGAGI (reference sequence). The CDR3 is made up of 14 amino acids. Employing constant-segment primers, 5'RACE generated TCR alpha and TCR beta cDNA libraries bearing sample barcodes and UMIs. TCRdb analysed the 5' RACE reads with MiXCR anew, one entry per CDR3 protein. The table includes under 400,000 distinct CDR3 sequences, more than 20% detected once. The TCR sequence derives from an adult woman who had mild COVID-19 (a few samples of this study predate the infection). Cell type and time point are not known. The specimen was PBMCs or a T cell subset sorted from them (not recorded which). The J gene is TRBJ1-2, the V gene TRBV6-6; a possible D gene is TRBD1 (6 bases). CDR3: CASSYSRGAGGYTF. CDR3 sequence (DNA): TGTGCCAGCAGTTACTCCCGGGGGGCGGGAGGCTACACCTTC.